These 9 T cell receptor beta chains came from one sample sequenced in a study of blood T cells in healthy people across ages. Primers used in a second PCR of about 7 to 12 cycles were a sample-barcoded 5' primer and a J-beta primer mix. TCRdb re-analysed the 5' RACE reads in MiXCR, keeping a single row per CDR3 protein. The sample yields some 920,000 distinct CDR3 sequences, roughly half seen once. The sequenced sample consisted of blood. These receptors were obtained from a woman aged 55-75 years in good health.

The gene calls are TRBV20-1 and TRBJ2-7; a weak D match, TRBD2 (6 bases). Trimming removed 3 bases at V and 0 bases at J, with 18 bases between. CDR3 size: 16 residues. The germline V gene encodes CDR1 DFQATT and CDR2 SNEGSKA (reference sequence). This chain's CDR3 is CSASHPAGRSSYEQYF. The CDR3 bases are TGCAGTGCTAGCCACCCGGCGGGGAGGAGCTCCTACGAGCAGTACTTC.

J is TRBJ2-1 and V is TRBV20-1, with 7 bases identical to TRBD1. V lost 2 bases and J lost 8; bases outside the gene matches: 12. This CDR3 has 15 residues. Germline-derived CDR1 and CDR2 are DFQATT and SNEGSKA (reference sequence). The CDR3 DNA follows: TGCAGTGCTAGAAGGGGGCGGCCTCAAAGGGATGAGCAGTTCTTC. The encoded protein is CSARRGRPQRDEQFF.

V gene TRBV11-2 combines with J gene TRBJ2-4; no definite D call. The CDR3 totals 15 residues. V was shortened by 1 base and J by 13 bases, with 20 bases between the two germline ends. CDR1 and CDR2 (germline): SGHAT, FQNNGV. CDR3 DNA sequence: TGTGCCAGCAGCTTAGCCGCCACTTCCTACAATGAGCAGTACTTC. Protein product: CASSLAATSYNEQYF.

This chain joins TRBV7-6 and TRBJ2-3; TRBD2 aligns across 8 bases. CDR1 SGHVS and CDR2 FNYEAQ come from the germline V gene. The CDR3 loop spans 15 amino acids. V lost 5 bases and J lost 2; bases outside the gene matches: 6. The CDR3 loop is CASSPTSGFTDTQYF. Here the CDR3 DNA reads TGTGCCAGCAGCCCAACTAGCGGCTTCACAGATACGCAGTATTTT.

Remarks on this clonotype: A much larger clone lies one base from this, so it may be a read error. This chain links TRBV3-1 with TRBJ2-7; D call uncertain. This CDR3 region has 11 residues. From germline, CDR1 is LGHDT and CDR2 YNNKEL (reference sequence). CDR3 DNA: TGTGCCAGAAGCCAGATCTACGAGCAGTACTTC. Translated: CARSQIYEQYF.

CDR3 in amino acids: CARRSGETQYF. CDR3 DNA sequence: TGTGCGAGGAGGTCGGGAGAGACCCAGTACTTC. This sequence joins TRBV30 and TRBJ2-5; D is perhaps TRBD2 (5 bases). Germline CDR1 is GTSNPN and CDR2 is SVGIG (reference sequence). The length of the CDR3 is 11 residues.

The chain joins TRBV7-3 to TRBJ1-1; D is ambiguous. This CDR3 is 11 amino acids long. V was clipped by 6 bases and J by 11 bases, with 13 bases between them. The germline V gene has CDR1 SGHTA and CDR2 FQGTGA. This CDR3 is CASSSAGVAFF. In DNA, the CDR3 is TGTGCCAGCAGTTCCGCCGGGGTCGCTTTCTTT.

The chain uses TRBV7-9 and TRBJ2-1; D is undetermined. The germline V and J ends were trimmed by 5 bases and 10 bases, with 12 bases remaining between them. CDR1 and CDR2 (germline): SEHNR, FQNEAQ (reference sequence). CDR3 length: 12 amino acids. CDR3 in amino acids: CASSANYNEQFF. For the CDR3, the DNA is TGTGCCAGCAGCGCAAACTATAACGAGCAGTTCTTC.

V usage is TRBV6-5 and J usage is TRBJ2-1, with TRBD1 identical over 8 bases. The CDR3 has 15 amino acids. J was trimmed by 9 bases and V by 2 bases; bases with no gene match: 9. From germline, CDR1 is MNHEY and CDR2 SVGAGI. CDR3 amino acids: CASSYQDRGRAEQFF. In DNA, the CDR3 is TGTGCCAGCAGTTACCAAGACAGGGGCCGGGCTGAGCAGTTCTTC.